Listed below are T cell receptor beta chains from one sample, sequenced in a study of T-cell memory formation after mild COVID-19. TCRdb recomputed calls from the 5' RACE reads with MiXCR, one row per CDR3 protein. The data show roughly 110,000 distinct CDR3 sequences, about 18% seen once. The sequenced sample consisted of PBMCs or a T cell subset sorted from them (not recorded which). The receptors were gathered from an adult woman who had mild COVID-19 (a few samples of this study predate the infection). Cell type and time point are not known. CDR3s leave out the opening cysteine and the closing phenylalanine or tryptophan.

TRBJ1-6 | TRBV6-1 | ASGWTGDLNSPLH
TRBJ1-1 | TRBV4-3 | ASSQDRVGNTEAF
TRBJ2-7 | TRBV12-3/TRBV12-4 | ASSLSHGGILYEQY
TRBJ2-7 | TRBV14 | ASSQTRGRSYEQY
TRBJ2-2 | TRBV4-1 | ASSQEIGDTGELF
TRBJ2-1 | TRBV7-6 | ASSLVSGGEQF
TRBJ1-1 | TRBV4-3 | ASSQGTGGYTEAF
TRBJ2-1 | TRBV6-5 | ASSYSYGGGEQF
TRBJ2-7 | TRBV6-5 | ASSLNDEQY
TRBJ2-3 | TRBV6-1 | ASSSPLGAGWADTQY
TRBJ2-5 | TRBV25-1 | ASRELQGFLETQY
TRBJ1-4 | TRBV7-9 | ASSLGDSIVEKLF
TRBJ2-2 | TRBV7-9 | ASSLGALPPTGELF
TRBJ2-3 | TRBV9 | ASSLSDGVPDTQY
TRBJ1-6 | TRBV29-1 | SVEITSGHNNSPLH
TRBJ2-7 | TRBV29-1 | SVEKDIGQY
TRBJ2-2 | TRBV7-6 | ASMANTGELF
TRBJ1-1 | TRBV7-9 | ASSFTTDGEAF
TRBJ1-1 | TRBV10-3 | ARTGDGTEAF
TRBJ1-1 | TRBV5-5 | ASSKPGNTEAF
TRBJ2-7 | TRBV10-3 | AISRGSYEQY
TRBJ2-1 | TRBV6-5 | ASATSGTSGYEQF
TRBJ2-3 | TRBV6-5 | ASRGRINTDTQY
TRBJ1-5 | TRBV27 | ASSPTSNQPQH
TRBJ2-7 | TRBV12-3/TRBV12-4 | ASSLYGGEQY
TRBJ1-4 | TRBV5-6 | ASRGQGGYEKLF
TRBJ2-1 | TRBV29-1 | SVFGQGGNEQF
TRBJ1-1 | TRBV15 | ATSAEGEGYTEAF
TRBJ1-2 | TRBV7-9 | ASSLAPRTYYGYT
TRBJ2-3 | TRBV5-1 | ASSLAISTDTQY
TRBJ2-7 | TRBV7-2 | ASSPDLRYEQY
TRBJ1-5 | TRBV5-6 | ASSFGTGGNQPQH
TRBJ2-7 | TRBV15 | ATSPTSGSYEQY
TRBJ1-1 | TRBV12-3/TRBV12-4 | ASTPGGGAF
TRBJ2-7 | TRBV7-9 | ASSLLAGASYEQY
TRBJ1-1 | TRBV9 | ASSTLVGRDGTEAF
TRBJ2-1 | TRBV4-3 | ASSQVSRTREQF
TRBJ2-6 | TRBV4-1 | ASSQERVLIPGANVLT
TRBJ1-1 | TRBV4-1 | ASSQMTGETEAF
TRBJ1-2 | TRBV11-2 | ASSSQIPDGKGYT
TRBJ2-7 | TRBV7-8 | ASTPSPGSSSYEQY
TRBJ1-5 | TRBV6-6 | ASTRGIDQPQH
TRBJ2-3 | TRBV7-3 | ASSPAAGAGVDTQY
TRBJ2-7 | TRBV9 | ASSVGRGTSGNYEQY
TRBJ2-5 | TRBV7-3 | ASSLDGGQETQY
TRBJ1-2 | TRBV4-1 | ASSLTGTGNYGYT
TRBJ1-5 | TRBV30 | AWSVGGPNQPQH
TRBJ2-1 | TRBV30 | AVSGGYEQF
TRBJ2-1 | TRBV7-9 | ASSPTGGVYNEQF
TRBJ2-7 | TRBV7-8 | ASSLRAGESYEQY
TRBJ2-1 | TRBV29-1 | SVAPGQGFYNEQF
TRBJ2-3 | TRBV6-4 | ASSDTYTGTPNNTQY
TRBJ1-5 | TRBV7-9 | ASSLDGGAGDQPQH